This is a list of T cell receptor beta chains from one sample in a study of Tregs in tolerant kidney transplant recipients. Assay: immunoSEQ multiplex PCR; the TCRdb copy retains only in-frame clones and omits some. The sample has approximately 93,000 clones; more than 85% are singletons. Sequencing was performed on CD4+ T cells from blood, taken before the transplant. The receptors were gathered from a human donor who received a combined kidney and bone marrow transplant. Both conserved end residues are part of each CDR3. The order of the fields is V gene, clone size, D gene, J gene, CDR3 protein, CDR3 DNA. The D gene is left open where the match is weak. Clone sizes are given selectively: once, few, many, or a class where the clone is expanded.

>TRBV5-4|.|.|TRBJ2-5
CASSSAGGETQYF
TGTGCCAGCAGCTCCGCCGGGGGAGAGACCCAGTACTTC
>TRBV12-5|.|.|TRBJ2-7
CASGFDRAYEQYF
TGTGCTAGTGGTTTCGACAGAGCCTACGAGCAGTACTTC
>TRBV19|.|.|TRBJ1-1
CASSTTNLNTEAFF
TGTGCCAGTAGTACGACAAACCTGAACACTGAAGCTTTCTTT
>TRBV6-1|few|.|TRBJ1-1
CASSGIRGNTEAFF
TGTGCCAGCAGTGGGATCCGGGGGAACACTGAAGCTTTCTTT
>TRBV19|.|TRBD2|TRBJ2-3
CASSPARTSGGIDTQYF
TGTGCCAGTAGCCCTGCTAGGACTAGCGGGGGGATAGATACGCAGTATTTT
>TRBV27|.|TRBD1|TRBJ1-4
CASSVSRGAAATNEKLFF
TGTGCCAGCAGTGTTAGCAGGGGGGCTGCAGCAACTAATGAAAAACTGTTTTTT
>TRBV2|.|TRBD1|TRBJ2-2
CASGQATNTGELFF
TGTGCCAGTGGACAGGCCACGAACACCGGGGAGCTGTTTTTT
>TRBV13|.|TRBD1|TRBJ2-7
CASSSSLFGTGGDWSYEQYF
TGTGCCAGCAGCTCCTCCCTCTTCGGGACAGGGGGCGACTGGTCCTACGAGCAGTACTTC
>TRBV5-1|.|TRBD1|TRBJ2-3
CASWTGITDTQYF
TGCGCCAGCTGGACAGGGATCACAGATACGCAGTATTTT
>TRBV29-1|.|.|TRBJ1-6
CSLNGSPNSEDSPLHF
TGCAGTCTTAACGGGAGCCCCAATTCTGAGGATTCACCCCTCCACTTT
>TRBV5-4|.|.|TRBJ2-7
CASSDDRSILYEQYF
TGTGCCAGCAGCGACGACAGATCCATCCTCTACGAGCAGTACTTC
>TRBV7-2|.|.|TRBJ2-3
CASSLAVGVRTDTQYF
TGTGCCAGCAGCCTAGCAGTCGGGGTAAGGACAGATACGCAGTATTTT
>TRBV11-2|.|.|TRBJ1-5
CASSSSGGAGQPQHF
TGTGCCAGCAGCTCCTCGGGGGGGGCAGGGCAGCCCCAGCATTTT
>TRBV5-4|.|TRBD2|TRBJ2-5
CASSLGLAGGQETQYF
TGTGCCAGCAGCTTGGGACTAGCGGGGGGACAAGAGACCCAGTACTTC
>TRBV12-2|.|.|TRBJ2-3
CASRLAKDRARTDTQYF
TGTGCAAGTCGCTTAGCCAAGGACAGGGCCCGCACAGATACGCAGTATTTT
>TRBV6-6|.|.|TRBJ1-5
CASSYGGGQPQHF
TGTGCCAGCAGTTATGGAGGTGGTCAGCCCCAGCATTTT
>TRBV28|.|TRBD1|TRBJ1-6
CASSRSGTGISPLHF
TGTGCCAGCAGTAGATCCGGGACAGGGATTTCACCCCTCCACTTT
>TRBV4-3|few|.|TRBJ1-4
CASSLQLSDEKLFF
TGCGCCAGCAGCCTACAGTTATCGGATGAAAAACTGTTTTTT
>TRBV4-3|.|.|TRBJ2-1
CASSQGSDAHNEQFF
TGCGCCAGCAGCCAAGGTTCAGATGCCCACAATGAGCAGTTCTTC
>TRBV4-3|.|.|TRBJ2-3
CASSQEGADTDTQYF
TGCGCCAGCAGCCAGGAAGGGGCTGACACAGATACGCAGTATTTT
>TRBV15|once|.|TRBJ2-3
CATSKSLGTDTQYF
TGTGCCACCTCGAAATCACTAGGCACAGATACGCAGTATTTT
>TRBV29-1|.|TRBD2|TRBJ2-3
CSVTTSGSTDTQYF
TGCAGCGTCACGACTAGCGGGAGCACAGATACGCAGTATTTT
>TRBV5-6|once|.|TRBJ1-1
CASSTLDRNTEAFF
TGTGCCAGCAGCACTCTCGACAGAAACACTGAAGCTTTCTTT
>TRBV5-4|once|.|TRBJ2-3
CASSSAGGDTQYF
TGTGCCAGCAGCTCCGCAGGGGGGGATACGCAGTATTTT
>TRBV6-1|.|.|TRBJ1-4
CASSSGGGWEKLFF
TGTGCCAGCAGTTCCGGGGGGGGATGGGAAAAACTGTTTTTT
>TRBV7-2|once|TRBD1|TRBJ2-7
CASSLGLPRDSSYEQYF
TGTGCCAGCAGCTTAGGGTTGCCTCGGGACAGCTCCTACGAGCAGTACTTC
>TRBV2|.|.|TRBJ2-6
CASRVWSGANVLTF
TGTGCCAGCCGGGTGTGGAGTGGGGCCAACGTCCTGACTTTC
>TRBV5-4|.|.|TRBJ2-5
CASSLSGQIWETQYF
TGTGCCAGCAGCTTGAGCGGGCAGATATGGGAGACCCAGTACTTC
>TRBV19|.|.|TRBJ2-4
CASSIRERNIQYF
TGTGCCAGTAGTATCAGGGAACGAAACATTCAGTACTTC
>TRBV2|.|.|TRBJ1-6
CARSQGRYSPLHF
TGTGCCAGATCCCAGGGTCGGTATTCACCCCTCCACTTT
>TRBV14|.|TRBD2|TRBJ2-3
CASSLRLADDTDTQYF
TGTGCCAGCAGCCTCAGACTAGCGGACGACACAGATACGCAGTATTTT
>TRBV5-6|once|TRBD1|TRBJ1-5
CASSLADRRDQPQHF
TGTGCCAGCAGCTTGGCGGACAGGCGCGATCAGCCCCAGCATTTT